These T cell receptor beta chains were read from a single sample in a study of blood T cells in healthy people across ages. MiXCR was run by TCRdb on the 5' RACE reads, yielding one entry per CDR3 protein. The sample has approximately 360,000 distinct CDR3 sequences, approximately 47% seen once. Specimen: blood. All receptors derive from a man aged 55 to 70 in good health. Each CDR3 is given with its conserved first and last residue. Fields, in order: clone size, V gene, J gene, D gene, CDR3 DNA, CDR3 protein. The D gene is left open where the match is weak. Size is stated for part of the rows, as once, few or many counts, or as a class when the clone is expanded.

size: NA; V: TRBV7-6; J: TRBJ2-1; D: TRBD2; DNA: TGTGCCAGCAGCTTAGGGGGACTAGCGGGGGGGTCCTACAATGAGCAGTTCTTC; CDR3: CASSLGGLAGGSYNEQFF
size: NA; V: TRBV15; J: TRBJ2-5; D: NA; DNA: TGTGCCACCACCCGGGACCGGGCACAAGAGACCCAGTACTTC; CDR3: CATTRDRAQETQYF
size: many; V: TRBV20-1; J: TRBJ2-3; D: TRBD2; DNA: TGCAGTGCTCGACTAGCGGGGCGGGGCACAGATACGCAGTATTTT; CDR3: CSARLAGRGTDTQYF
size: once; V: TRBV20-1; J: TRBJ2-5; D: TRBD2; DNA: TGCAGTGCTAGAGATCGATTCAGGGCTAGCGGGAGTTGGGAGACCCAGTACTTC; CDR3: CSARDRFRASGSWETQYF
size: few; V: TRBV4-3; J: TRBJ1-2; D: NA; DNA: TGCGCCAGCAGCCAACCACAGACAGGTGTCTACTATGGCTACACCTTC; CDR3: CASSQPQTGVYYGYTF
size: NA; V: TRBV9; J: TRBJ2-6; D: TRBD1; DNA: TGTGCCAGCAGCGCCCAGGGGGTACGCGCCTCTGGGGCCAACGTCCTGACTTTC; CDR3: CASSAQGVRASGANVLTF
size: NA; V: TRBV29-1; J: TRBJ2-1; D: TRBD2; DNA: TGCAGCGGCATGACTAGCGGGATTTTAAATGAGCAGTTCTTC; CDR3: CSGMTSGILNEQFF
size: NA; V: TRBV5-4; J: TRBJ2-5; D: TRBD1; DNA: TGTGCCAGCAGTTGGGACAGGGAAAAGACCCAGTACTTC; CDR3: CASSWDREKTQYF
size: NA; V: TRBV20-1; J: TRBJ1-4; D: NA; DNA: TGCAGTGCTAGACCCCCGGACAGACCAAGAGGCCCGCTGTTTTTT; CDR3: CSARPPDRPRGPLFF
size: NA; V: TRBV6-2/TRBV6-3; J: TRBJ2-5; D: NA; DNA: TGTGCCAGCAGTTACCCAATCGGGCTCCAAGAGACCCAGTACTTC; CDR3: CASSYPIGLQETQYF
size: few; V: TRBV12-5; J: TRBJ2-1; D: NA; DNA: TGTGCTAGTGGGGGGTGGCAAAACAATGAGCAGTTCTTC; CDR3: CASGGWQNNEQFF
size: few; V: TRBV5-1; J: TRBJ2-7; D: NA; DNA: TGCGCCAGCAGCCTGAATGGGGGGGCGGAATACGAGCAGTACTTC; CDR3: CASSLNGGAEYEQYF
size: NA; V: TRBV20-1; J: TRBJ2-3; D: NA; DNA: TGCAGTGCCGGGAAGGGTAGAGATACGCAGTATTTT; CDR3: CSAGKGRDTQYF
size: NA; V: TRBV7-2; J: TRBJ2-5; D: TRBD2; DNA: TGTGCCAGCAGCTTAGGGGGGCTAGCGGGGGAGTACTTC; CDR3: CASSLGGLAGEYF
size: few; V: TRBV12-3/TRBV12-4; J: TRBJ2-5; D: TRBD1; DNA: TGTGCCAGCACTCTAAGACAGGGGCAAGAGACCCAGTACTTC; CDR3: CASTLRQGQETQYF
size: few; V: TRBV20-1; J: TRBJ2-5; D: TRBD2; DNA: TGCAGTGCTAGAATTGGAGCGGGGGGGCGGGAGACCCAGTACTTC; CDR3: CSARIGAGGRETQYF
size: once; V: TRBV7-8; J: TRBJ2-1; D: TRBD2; DNA: TGTGCCAGCAGCTTTAGCGGGGGCGAGCCCTCCTACAATGAGCAGTTCTTC; CDR3: CASSFSGGEPSYNEQFF
size: NA; V: TRBV20-1; J: TRBJ2-7; D: TRBD1; DNA: TGCAGTGCTAGCAGGCAGCCCGGGACAGGTCGTTACGAGCAGTACTTC; CDR3: CSASRQPGTGRYEQYF
size: NA; V: TRBV7-6; J: TRBJ2-2; D: NA; DNA: TGTGCCAGCAGCTTTTCTGGGGACACCGGGGAGCTGTTTTTT; CDR3: CASSFSGDTGELFF
size: NA; V: TRBV7-2; J: TRBJ1-6; D: NA; DNA: TGTGCCAACAGCTTAGTTAATTCACCCCTCCACTTT; CDR3: CANSLVNSPLHF
size: NA; V: TRBV27; J: TRBJ2-4; D: NA; DNA: TGTGCCAGCAGCCCGACCAAAAACATTCAGTACTTC; CDR3: CASSPTKNIQYF
size: NA; V: TRBV11-3; J: TRBJ2-1; D: NA; DNA: TGTGCCACAAAAGAGAACAATGAGCAGTTCTTC; CDR3: CATKENNEQFF
size: many; V: TRBV20-1; J: TRBJ2-4; D: NA; DNA: TGCAGTGCTCCTCCGAACGGGGGAGCCAAAAACATTCAGTACTTC; CDR3: CSAPPNGGAKNIQYF
size: NA; V: TRBV9; J: TRBJ2-5; D: NA; DNA: TGTGCCAGCAGCGCCGACCCGATAAGGGAGACCCAGTACTTC; CDR3: CASSADPIRETQYF
size: NA; V: TRBV29-1; J: TRBJ1-1; D: TRBD1; DNA: TGCAGCGTCCCCGGGACAGGGAGCCTGAACACTGAAGCTTTCTTT; CDR3: CSVPGTGSLNTEAFF
size: NA; V: TRBV12-3/TRBV12-4; J: TRBJ2-1; D: TRBD2; DNA: TGTGCCAGCAGTCTCATTCTAGCGGGTCTAAATGAGCAGTTCTTC; CDR3: CASSLILAGLNEQFF
size: NA; V: TRBV15; J: TRBJ2-1; D: NA; DNA: TGTGCCACCAGCAGGGGCGAATACAATGAGCAGTTCTTC; CDR3: CATSRGEYNEQFF
size: NA; V: TRBV12-3/TRBV12-4; J: TRBJ2-7; D: NA; DNA: TGTGCCAGCAGCCCCCGGTTGGGTAGGTACGAGCAGTACTTC; CDR3: CASSPRLGRYEQYF
size: NA; V: TRBV2; J: TRBJ2-6; D: NA; DNA: TGTGCCAGCAGTGACAGGGGCTCTGGGGCCAACGTCCTGACTTTC; CDR3: CASSDRGSGANVLTF
size: NA; V: TRBV29-1; J: TRBJ2-7; D: TRBD2; DNA: TGCAGCGTTGAACGGGCGGGGGGATCCGACGAGCAGTACTTC; CDR3: CSVERAGGSDEQYF
size: NA; V: TRBV7-2; J: TRBJ1-2; D: TRBD1; DNA: TGTGCCAGCAGCCCCCGCCAGGGACAGGGTGACGGCTACACCTTC; CDR3: CASSPRQGQGDGYTF
size: few; V: TRBV5-6; J: TRBJ2-4; D: NA; DNA: TGTGCCAGCACCCATAATGGGGCCAAAAACATTCAGTACTTC; CDR3: CASTHNGAKNIQYF
size: NA; V: TRBV7-2; J: TRBJ1-5; D: NA; DNA: TGTGCCAGCAGCCGCCGGGGCAATCAGCCCCAGCATTTT; CDR3: CASSRRGNQPQHF
size: NA; V: TRBV7-9; J: TRBJ1-2; D: TRBD1; DNA: TGTGCCAGCAGCTTAGCGGTGACAGGGTTGGACTATGGCTACACCTTC; CDR3: CASSLAVTGLDYGYTF
size: NA; V: TRBV24-1; J: TRBJ1-1; D: NA; DNA: TGTGCCACCAGTGATTTGCCTGTCAGTTTGAACACTGAAGCTTTCTTT; CDR3: CATSDLPVSLNTEAFF
size: NA; V: TRBV28; J: TRBJ1-5; D: NA; DNA: TGTGCCAGCAGCTCCGTGAATCAGCCCCAGCATTTT; CDR3: CASSSVNQPQHF
size: NA; V: TRBV12-3/TRBV12-4; J: TRBJ2-5; D: NA; DNA: TGTGCCAGCAGTGTTAGGGGGTACCAAGAGACCCAGTACTTC; CDR3: CASSVRGYQETQYF
size: NA; V: TRBV18; J: TRBJ1-2; D: NA; DNA: TGTGCCAGCTCACGGGACTCCCCCGGGGGGGGCTACACCTTC; CDR3: CASSRDSPGGGYTF
size: NA; V: TRBV19; J: TRBJ2-5; D: TRBD1; DNA: TGTGCCAGTAGCCCCGGACAGGGCATAGAGACCCAGTACTTC; CDR3: CASSPGQGIETQYF
size: many; V: TRBV7-2; J: TRBJ2-3; D: NA; DNA: TGTGCCAGCAGCGTAACAGCTAGCACAGATACGCAGTATTTT; CDR3: CASSVTASTDTQYF
size: NA; V: TRBV20-1; J: TRBJ2-5; D: NA; DNA: TGCAGTGCTAGAAGGACGACCCAGCAGTACTTC; CDR3: CSARRTTQQYF
size: many; V: TRBV7-6; J: TRBJ2-3; D: NA; DNA: TGTGCCAGCAGCCCTAGCGTGGGCACAGATACGCAGTATTTT; CDR3: CASSPSVGTDTQYF
size: NA; V: TRBV5-6; J: TRBJ1-6; D: TRBD1; DNA: TGTGCCAGCAACGGACAGGGGGCTGCACCCCTCCACTTT; CDR3: CASNGQGAAPLHF
size: NA; V: TRBV20-1; J: TRBJ1-2; D: TRBD1; DNA: TGCAGTGCTAGAGTACAGGGACAGGGTTCCTATGGCTACACCTTC; CDR3: CSARVQGQGSYGYTF
size: many; V: TRBV20-1; J: TRBJ2-7; D: NA; DNA: TGCAGTGTCCCGGGCGGCACTTCCTACGAGCAGTACTTC; CDR3: CSVPGGTSYEQYF
size: few; V: TRBV7-2; J: TRBJ2-4; D: NA; DNA: TGTGCCAGCAGCCAGGGGTTCAAAAACATTCAGTACTTC; CDR3: CASSQGFKNIQYF
size: NA; V: TRBV6-5; J: TRBJ1-1; D: NA; DNA: TGTGCCAGCAGACCGGGACAACCGAACACTGAAGCTTTCTTT; CDR3: CASRPGQPNTEAFF
size: NA; V: TRBV27; J: TRBJ2-1; D: NA; DNA: TGTGCCAGCAGACCCGGACAATCCTACAATGAGCAGTTCTTC; CDR3: CASRPGQSYNEQFF
size: NA; V: TRBV28; J: TRBJ2-5; D: TRBD1; DNA: TGTGCCAGCAGTCCCGGGACAGCGCACCAAGAGACCCAGTACTTC; CDR3: CASSPGTAHQETQYF
size: NA; V: TRBV19; J: TRBJ2-1; D: NA; DNA: TGTGCCAGTAGTATGCTAGATGAGCAGTTCTTC; CDR3: CASSMLDEQFF
size: NA; V: TRBV6-5; J: TRBJ2-7; D: NA; DNA: TGTGCCAGCAGTTCCCCATCGAGAGCCAACACCTACGAGCAGTACTTC; CDR3: CASSSPSRANTYEQYF
size: NA; V: TRBV11-1; J: TRBJ2-4; D: NA; DNA: TGTGCCAGCAGCTCGGACGGGTTAGCCAAAAACATTCAGTACTTC; CDR3: CASSSDGLAKNIQYF
size: NA; V: TRBV20-1; J: TRBJ2-3; D: NA; DNA: TGCAGTGCTAGAGGGAACCTAAAGGGAACAGATACGCAGTATTTT; CDR3: CSARGNLKGTDTQYF